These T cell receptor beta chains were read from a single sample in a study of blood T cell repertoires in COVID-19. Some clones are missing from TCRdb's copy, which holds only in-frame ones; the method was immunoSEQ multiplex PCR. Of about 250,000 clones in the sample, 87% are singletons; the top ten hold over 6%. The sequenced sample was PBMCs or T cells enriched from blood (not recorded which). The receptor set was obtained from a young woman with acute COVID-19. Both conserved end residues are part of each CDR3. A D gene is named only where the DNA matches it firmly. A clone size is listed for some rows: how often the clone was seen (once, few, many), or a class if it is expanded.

CDR3nt: TGTGCCAGCAGCAAAGCGCAGGCGGGCACTGAAGCTTTCTTT
CDR3aa: CASSKAQAGTEAFF
v_gene: TRBV21-1
d_gene: -
j_gene: TRBJ1-1
len: 14
abundance: -

CDR3nt: TGTGCCAGCAGCTACTATAGGGGGGGCAGGGTAGATAATCAGCCCCAGCATTTT
CDR3aa: CASSYYRGGRVDNQPQHF
v_gene: TRBV5-8
d_gene: -
j_gene: TRBJ1-5
len: 18
abundance: -

CDR3nt: TGTGCCAGCAGTTTGTCGGGGAGCTCCTACGAGCAGTACTTC
CDR3aa: CASSLSGSSYEQYF
v_gene: TRBV28
d_gene: -
j_gene: TRBJ2-7
len: 14
abundance: -

CDR3nt: TGTGCCAGCAGCCCCCGGTTGGGAGTGAACACCGGGGAGCTGTTTTTT
CDR3aa: CASSPRLGVNTGELFF
v_gene: TRBV9
d_gene: -
j_gene: TRBJ2-2
len: 16
abundance: -

CDR3nt: TGTGCCAGCAGCGTAGCGGGACAGGTTTCAGGAAACACCATATATTTT
CDR3aa: CASSVAGQVSGNTIYF
v_gene: TRBV9
d_gene: TRBD1
j_gene: TRBJ1-3
len: 16
abundance: -

CDR3nt: TGTGCCAGCAGTTACGGTCAGGGGCTCACTGAAGCTTTCTTT
CDR3aa: CASSYGQGLTEAFF
v_gene: TRBV6-2/TRBV6-3
d_gene: -
j_gene: TRBJ1-1
len: 14
abundance: -

CDR3nt: TGTGCCAGCAGCTTGATTCCTAGGGGCACCGGGGAGCTGTTTTTT
CDR3aa: CASSLIPRGTGELFF
v_gene: TRBV7-2
d_gene: -
j_gene: TRBJ2-2
len: 15
abundance: -

CDR3nt: TGTGCCAGCAGCGATGGCTCCGGGACAGGGGCTCGCGGCTACACCTTC
CDR3aa: CASSDGSGTGARGYTF
v_gene: TRBV9
d_gene: TRBD1
j_gene: TRBJ1-2
len: 16
abundance: -

CDR3nt: TGTGCCAGCAGCTTAAGCGGGAGCAGCGGTGAGCAGTACTTC
CDR3aa: CASSLSGSSGEQYF
v_gene: TRBV7-3
d_gene: TRBD2
j_gene: TRBJ2-7
len: 14
abundance: -

CDR3nt: TGTGCCAGCAGCCGCGGGACAGGGGGTGAGGGCTACACCTTC
CDR3aa: CASSRGTGGEGYTF
v_gene: TRBV11-1
d_gene: TRBD1
j_gene: TRBJ1-2
len: 14
abundance: -

CDR3nt: TGTGCCAGCAGTGGGGACAGGGGCGACGAGCAGTACTTC
CDR3aa: CASSGDRGDEQYF
v_gene: TRBV12-3/TRBV12-4
d_gene: TRBD1
j_gene: TRBJ2-7
len: 13
abundance: -

CDR3nt: TGTGCCAGCAGCTCAAGGGACAGGGGGCTTGAGCAGTTCTTC
CDR3aa: CASSSRDRGLEQFF
v_gene: TRBV3-1/TRBV3-2
d_gene: TRBD1
j_gene: TRBJ2-1
len: 14
abundance: few

CDR3nt: TGTGCCAGTAGTGCGGGGACAGGGTGGATCACTGAAGCTTTCTTT
CDR3aa: CASSAGTGWITEAFF
v_gene: TRBV19
d_gene: TRBD1
j_gene: TRBJ1-1
len: 15
abundance: -

CDR3nt: TGTGCCAGCAGAACACAGGGTTCTTCTGGAAACACCATATATTTT
CDR3aa: CASRTQGSSGNTIYF
v_gene: TRBV6-5
d_gene: -
j_gene: TRBJ1-3
len: 15
abundance: once

CDR3nt: TGTGCCAGCAGCCTCGGGGGGGGTGGCTACACCTTC
CDR3aa: CASSLGGGGYTF
v_gene: TRBV3-1/TRBV3-2
d_gene: -
j_gene: TRBJ1-2
len: 12
abundance: -

CDR3nt: TGTGCCAGCAGCGGGAAGCGCAGGGGGAAGGCTACGCAGTATTTT
CDR3aa: CASSGKRRGKATQYF
v_gene: TRBV9
d_gene: TRBD1
j_gene: TRBJ2-3
len: 15
abundance: -

CDR3nt: TGCAGCGTTGTGCCGACAGGAAGCACTGAAGCTTTCTTT
CDR3aa: CSVVPTGSTEAFF
v_gene: TRBV29-1
d_gene: -
j_gene: TRBJ1-1
len: 13
abundance: few

CDR3nt: TGTGCCAGCAGCCCCCGGACTAGCGGGAGAGCTTACGAGCAGTACTTC
CDR3aa: CASSPRTSGRAYEQYF
v_gene: TRBV7-9
d_gene: TRBD2
j_gene: TRBJ2-7
len: 16
abundance: -

CDR3nt: TGTGCCAGCAGTCCAGGGACAACCCACGAGCAGTACTTC
CDR3aa: CASSPGTTHEQYF
v_gene: TRBV6-5
d_gene: -
j_gene: TRBJ2-7
len: 13
abundance: few

CDR3nt: TGTGCCAGCAGTTCCGCGGGGGCCGGGGTTGGAAATGAGCAGTTCTTC
CDR3aa: CASSSAGAGVGNEQFF
v_gene: TRBV27
d_gene: -
j_gene: TRBJ2-1
len: 16
abundance: -

CDR3nt: TGTGCCACCAGCAGAGATCTAGGGACAGGGAGATTCTACACCTTC
CDR3aa: CATSRDLGTGRFYTF
v_gene: TRBV15
d_gene: TRBD1
j_gene: TRBJ1-2
len: 15
abundance: -

CDR3nt: TGTGCCAGCAGCTTCGGGGTGACAGGGGCCCACGAGCAGTACTTC
CDR3aa: CASSFGVTGAHEQYF
v_gene: TRBV11-3
d_gene: TRBD1
j_gene: TRBJ2-7
len: 15
abundance: -

CDR3nt: TGTGCCAGCAGGGACCCGGGACAGGGCTATGGCTACACCTTC
CDR3aa: CASRDPGQGYGYTF
v_gene: TRBV6-5
d_gene: TRBD1
j_gene: TRBJ1-2
len: 14
abundance: -

CDR3nt: TGTGCCAGCAGCCCAGGTTCGCAGGGTGGAGATACGCAGTATTTT
CDR3aa: CASSPGSQGGDTQYF
v_gene: TRBV6-4
d_gene: -
j_gene: TRBJ2-3
len: 15
abundance: -

CDR3nt: TGTGCCAGCCGGGACAGGGTCGGAGAGACCCAGTACTTC
CDR3aa: CASRDRVGETQYF
v_gene: TRBV2
d_gene: TRBD1
j_gene: TRBJ2-5
len: 13
abundance: -

CDR3nt: TGTGCCAGCAGCCCTCTTTGGCGGGGGCGCTCTGGAAACACCATATATTTT
CDR3aa: CASSPLWRGRSGNTIYF
v_gene: TRBV3-1/TRBV3-2
d_gene: -
j_gene: TRBJ1-3
len: 17
abundance: -

CDR3nt: TGTGCCAGCAGGCCCCCGGGACTAGCGGCGGTGGAGACCCAGTACTTC
CDR3aa: CASRPPGLAAVETQYF
v_gene: TRBV2
d_gene: TRBD2
j_gene: TRBJ2-5
len: 16
abundance: -

CDR3nt: TGTGCCTGGAGTGTGGGACAGGGGGCAGGAAAACTGTTTTTT
CDR3aa: CAWSVGQGAGKLFF
v_gene: TRBV30
d_gene: TRBD1
j_gene: TRBJ1-4
len: 14
abundance: -

CDR3nt: TGTGCCAGCAGCCTTGGCTTCACAGGGATTCAGCCCCAGCATTTT
CDR3aa: CASSLGFTGIQPQHF
v_gene: TRBV3-1/TRBV3-2
d_gene: -
j_gene: TRBJ1-5
len: 15
abundance: few

CDR3nt: TGTGCCAGCAGCTTATCCCCAGGGCTTAATGAAAAACTGTTTTTT
CDR3aa: CASSLSPGLNEKLFF
v_gene: TRBV11-2
d_gene: -
j_gene: TRBJ1-4
len: 15
abundance: -

CDR3nt: TGTGCCAGCAGCTTAGTTGCGCGCAGCAGGGGATACGGTGAAAAACTGTTTTTT
CDR3aa: CASSLVARSRGYGEKLFF
v_gene: TRBV7-9
d_gene: -
j_gene: TRBJ1-4
len: 18
abundance: few

CDR3nt: TGTGCCAGCAGTTTTTCTGAGGCCGGGGAGCTGTTTTTT
CDR3aa: CASSFSEAGELFF
v_gene: TRBV12-3/TRBV12-4
d_gene: -
j_gene: TRBJ2-2
len: 13
abundance: -

CDR3nt: TGTGCCACCCTTGGGACAGCGAACACTGAAGCTTTCTTT
CDR3aa: CATLGTANTEAFF
v_gene: TRBV6-5
d_gene: TRBD1
j_gene: TRBJ1-1
len: 13
abundance: -

CDR3nt: TGTGCCAGCAGTTTTTTGGACAGGAATAATTCACCCCTCCACTTT
CDR3aa: CASSFLDRNNSPLHF
v_gene: TRBV6-5
d_gene: TRBD1
j_gene: TRBJ1-6
len: 15
abundance: -

CDR3nt: TGTGCCAGCAGCCTCGCCCCCGGGACAGCGTTATACGAGCAGTACTTC
CDR3aa: CASSLAPGTALYEQYF
v_gene: TRBV14
d_gene: TRBD1
j_gene: TRBJ2-7
len: 16
abundance: -

CDR3nt: TGTGCCAGCCACCCGGGAGGGAACCAAGAGACCCAGTACTTC
CDR3aa: CASHPGGNQETQYF
v_gene: TRBV5-4
d_gene: TRBD2
j_gene: TRBJ2-5
len: 14
abundance: -

CDR3nt: TGTGCCAGCAGTTACTCCGACAGGGGGCCGGCCGGGGAGCTGTTTTTT
CDR3aa: CASSYSDRGPAGELFF
v_gene: TRBV6-6
d_gene: TRBD1
j_gene: TRBJ2-2
len: 16
abundance: few

CDR3nt: TGTGCCTCCGCAATCCCCCCGGGAACTTATGGCTACACCTTC
CDR3aa: CASAIPPGTYGYTF
v_gene: TRBV18
d_gene: -
j_gene: TRBJ1-2
len: 14
abundance: -

CDR3nt: TGTGCCAGCAAATCACCGGGACTAGCGGGACCCGGGTCCTACGAGCAGTACTTC
CDR3aa: CASKSPGLAGPGSYEQYF
v_gene: TRBV2
d_gene: TRBD2
j_gene: TRBJ2-7
len: 18
abundance: -

CDR3nt: TGCGCCAGCGGCCCACGGGACTTTCTTTACGAGCAGTACTTC
CDR3aa: CASGPRDFLYEQYF
v_gene: TRBV5-1
d_gene: -
j_gene: TRBJ2-7
len: 14
abundance: -

CDR3nt: TGTGCCAGCAGCCGGACAGGGAGATCTTCACCCCTCCACTTT
CDR3aa: CASSRTGRSSPLHF
v_gene: TRBV28
d_gene: TRBD1
j_gene: TRBJ1-6
len: 14
abundance: -

CDR3nt: TGTGCCACCAGCAGATCCAGGGGCATGGGCGCTGAAGCTTTCTTT
CDR3aa: CATSRSRGMGAEAFF
v_gene: TRBV15
d_gene: -
j_gene: TRBJ1-1
len: 15
abundance: -

CDR3nt: TGTGCCAGCCAACCCGGACTAGCGGGGGTGGATACGCAGTATTTT
CDR3aa: CASQPGLAGVDTQYF
v_gene: TRBV6-5
d_gene: TRBD2
j_gene: TRBJ2-3
len: 15
abundance: -